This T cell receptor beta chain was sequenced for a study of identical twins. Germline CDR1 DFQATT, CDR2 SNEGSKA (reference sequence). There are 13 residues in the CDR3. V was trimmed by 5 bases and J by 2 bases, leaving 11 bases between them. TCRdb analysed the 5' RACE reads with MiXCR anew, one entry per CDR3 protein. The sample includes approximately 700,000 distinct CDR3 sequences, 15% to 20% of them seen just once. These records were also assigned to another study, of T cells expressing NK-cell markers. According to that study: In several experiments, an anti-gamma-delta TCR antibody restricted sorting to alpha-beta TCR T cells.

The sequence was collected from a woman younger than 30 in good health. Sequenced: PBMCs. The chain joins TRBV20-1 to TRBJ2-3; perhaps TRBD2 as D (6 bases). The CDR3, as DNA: TGCAGTGCTCCCGGGACTTTCACAGATACGCAGTATTTT. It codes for CSAPGTFTDTQYF.